This paragraph covers one T cell receptor (beta chain) sequence. TCRdb fed the RT-PCR reads into MiXCR, producing one record per CDR3 protein. The data show about 680,000 distinct CDR3 sequences, with 14% seen just once and roughly 3.6% held by the top ten. The CDR3 is 17 amino acids. V shed 0 bases, J shed 0 bases, and the junction held 5 bases outside the gene matches. Germline V gene data show CDR1 as MNHNY and CDR2 as SVGAGI (reference sequence). Sequencing was carried out using memory CD4+ T cells from blood. The sequence came from a female donor in good health, serving as a healthy control. The V and J genes are TRBV6-6 and TRBJ2-3; 8 bases match TRBD1. The CDR3 DNA sequence: TGTGCCAGCAGTTACTCGAGCCAGGGGGCGAGCACAGATACGCAGTATTTT. It is translated as CASSYSSQGASTDTQYF.